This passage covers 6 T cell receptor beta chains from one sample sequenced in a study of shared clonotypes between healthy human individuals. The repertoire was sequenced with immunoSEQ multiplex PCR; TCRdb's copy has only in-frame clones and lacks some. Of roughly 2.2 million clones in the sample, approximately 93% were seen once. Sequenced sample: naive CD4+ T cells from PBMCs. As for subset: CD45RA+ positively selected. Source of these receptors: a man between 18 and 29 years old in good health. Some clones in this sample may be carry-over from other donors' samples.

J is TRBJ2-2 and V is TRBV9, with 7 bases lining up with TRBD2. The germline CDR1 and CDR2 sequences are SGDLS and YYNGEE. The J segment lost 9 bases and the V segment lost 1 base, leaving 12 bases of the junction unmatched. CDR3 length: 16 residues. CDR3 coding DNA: TGTGCCAGCAGCGTATTGCCGGGGAGGGAACACCGGGAGCTGTTTTTT. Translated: CASSVLPGREHRELFF. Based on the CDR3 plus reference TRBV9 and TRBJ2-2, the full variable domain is DSGVTQTPKHLITATGQRVTLRCSPRSGDLSVYWYQQSLDQGLQFLIQYYNGEERAKGNILERFSAQQFPDLHSELNLSSLELGDSALYFCASSVLPGREHRELFFGEGSRLTVL.

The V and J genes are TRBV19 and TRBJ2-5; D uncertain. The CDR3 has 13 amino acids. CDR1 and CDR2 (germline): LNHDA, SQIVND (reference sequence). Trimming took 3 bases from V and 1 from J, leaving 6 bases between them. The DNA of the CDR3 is TGTGCCAGTAGTATCGGGCCCCAAGAGACCCAGTACTTC. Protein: CASSIGPQETQYF. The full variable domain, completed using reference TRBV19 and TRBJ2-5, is DGGITQSPKYLFRKEGQNVTLSCEQNLNHDAMYWYRQDPGQGLRLIYYSQIVNDFQKGDIAEGYSVSREKKESFPLTVTSAQKNPTAFYLCASSIGPQETQYFGPGTRLLVL.

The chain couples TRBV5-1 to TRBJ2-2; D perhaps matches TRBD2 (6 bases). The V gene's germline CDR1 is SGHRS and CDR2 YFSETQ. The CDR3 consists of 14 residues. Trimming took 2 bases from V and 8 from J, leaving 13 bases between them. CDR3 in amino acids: CASSFEGGSGELFF. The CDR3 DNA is TGCGCCAGCAGCTTTGAGGGAGGTTCTGGGGAGCTGTTTTTT.

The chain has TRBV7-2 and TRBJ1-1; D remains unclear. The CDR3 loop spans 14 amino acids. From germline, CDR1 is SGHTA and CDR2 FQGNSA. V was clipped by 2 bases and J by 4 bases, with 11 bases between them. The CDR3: CASSLYGTITEAFF. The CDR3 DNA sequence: TGTGCCAGCAGCTTATACGGCACTATCACTGAAGCTTTCTTT.

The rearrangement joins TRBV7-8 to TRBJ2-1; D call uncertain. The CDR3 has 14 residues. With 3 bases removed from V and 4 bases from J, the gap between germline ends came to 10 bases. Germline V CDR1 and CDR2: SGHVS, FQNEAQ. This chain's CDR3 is CASSFITSYNEQFF. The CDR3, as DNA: TGTGCCAGCAGCTTTATAACCTCTTACAATGAGCAGTTCTTC.

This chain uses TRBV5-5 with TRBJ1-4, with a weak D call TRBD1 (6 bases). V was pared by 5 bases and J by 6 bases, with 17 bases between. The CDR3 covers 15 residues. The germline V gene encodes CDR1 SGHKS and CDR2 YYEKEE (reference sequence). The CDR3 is CASREGGSGDEKLFF. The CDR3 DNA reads TGTGCCAGCAGGGAGGGGGGCAGCGGTGATGAAAAACTGTTTTTT.